A single sample gave rise to the 15 T cell receptor beta chains below, sequenced in a study of identical twins. TCRdb recomputed calls from the 5' RACE reads with MiXCR, one row per CDR3 protein. The profile shows 400,000 to 550,000 distinct CDR3 sequences, around 20% of them singletons. Separately, the same data were catalogued under a study of T cells expressing NK-cell markers.

Sample: CD4+ T cells sorted from blood. The receptors stem from a woman aged 18 to 35 in good health.

J is TRBJ2-4 and V is TRBV12-3 or TRBV12-4; maybe TRBD2 (6 bases). This CDR3 has 16 amino acids. V was trimmed by 3 bases and J by 9 bases, leaving 21 bases between them. The CDR3 sequence is CASSFWLVGLTPIQYF. The CDR3 DNA sequence: TGTGCCAGCAGTTTTTGGTTAGTGGGACTCACACCCATTCAGTACTTC.

The CDR3 region has the DNA TGCAGTGCTAGAGCATCAGTTGGGGGCGGGGAGCTGTTTTTT. This encodes CSARASVGGGELFF. The chain recombines TRBV20-1 with TRBJ2-2; D possibly uses TRBD1 or TRBD2 (5 bases each). This CDR3 has 14 amino acids. Looked up from germline, CDR1 is DFQATT and CDR2 is SNEGSKA (reference sequence). With 1 base removed from V and 7 bases from J, the gap between germline ends came to 13 bases.

This clonotype showed up just a few times. The genes are TRBV20-1 and TRBJ2-7; D may match TRBD1 or TRBD2 (5 bases each). The germline gives CDR1 DFQATT, CDR2 SNEGSKA (reference sequence). This CDR3 is built from 13 residues. Trimming left V 7 bases short and J 3 bases short, with 16 bases between. The CDR3 bases are TGCAGTGTCAGAGCTGGGGGTGGCTACGAGCAGTACTTC. This gives the protein CSVRAGGGYEQYF.

The chain couples TRBV5-1 to TRBJ1-1, with TRBD1 identical over 7 bases. V lost 0 bases, J lost 1 base, and 6 bases stayed unmatched. CDR1 and CDR2 (germline): SGHRS, YFSETQ. The CDR3 has 16 residues. Written as DNA, the CDR3 is TGCGCCAGCAGCTTGGCTCAGACAGGGAGGAACACTGAAGCTTTCTTT. Amino acids: CASSLAQTGRNTEAFF. Variable domain in full (rest from reference TRBV5-1 and TRBJ1-1): KAGVTQTPRYLIKTRGQQVTLSCSPISGHRSVSWYQQTPGQGLQFLFEYFSETQRNKGNFPGRFSGRQFSNSRSEMNVSTLELGDSALYLCASSLAQTGRNTEAFFGQGTRLTVV.

With regard to this clonotype: This CDR3 is missing its conserved last phenylalanine or tryptophan, likely due to a read error. This chain connects TRBV18 to TRBJ2-7; maybe TRBD2 (6 bases). Germline V gives CDR1 KGHSH, CDR2 LQKENI. V shed 3 bases and J shed 0 bases, with 15 bases lying between them. This CDR3 has 16 residues. CDR3 sequence reads: CASSPPSVRSSYEQYS. The CDR3 bases are TGTGCCAGCTCACCCCCTAGCGTTAGGAGCTCCTACGAGCAGTACTCC.

In this sample, this clonotype turned up a few times. This sequence joins TRBV2 and TRBJ2-7; TRBD1 is a possible D gene (6 bases). CDR1 is SNHLY, CDR2 FYNNEI, per germline. V lost 8 bases, J lost 0 bases, and 14 bases lay in between. This CDR3 is 14 amino acids long. The CDR3, as DNA: TGTGCCAGCCTTAGGGGGTCCCTCTCCTACGAGCAGTACTTC. Its protein product is CASLRGSLSYEQYF.

There are a few counts of this clonotype. The chain has TRBV20-1 and TRBJ1-1, with D uncertain. The V end was cut by 6 bases, the J end by 6 bases, with 8 bases between. This CDR3 contains 10 residues. Per the germline V gene, CDR1 is DFQATT and CDR2 is SNEGSKA (reference sequence). The CDR3 reads CSAERPEAFF. In DNA form, the CDR3 reads TGCAGTGCCGAGCGACCTGAAGCTTTCTTT.

This clonotype was counted a few times. This sequence joins TRBV6-2 or TRBV6-3 and TRBJ2-2; D is perhaps TRBD1 or TRBD2 (6 bases each). V lost 11 bases and J lost 5, with 15 bases in between. CDR1 is MNHEY and CDR2 is SVGEGT in the germline V gene. The CDR3 is 13 amino acids. The CDR3 here is CAARGGSTGELFF. The CDR3 coding sequence is TGTGCCGCCCGAGGGGGGAGTACCGGGGAGCTGTTTTTT.

This clonotype has only a few counts. V is TRBV12-3 or TRBV12-4 and J is TRBJ2-4; maybe TRBD2 (5 bases). The CDR3 runs to 14 residues. Deletions cut 4 bases from V and 8 bases from J, with 15 bases between. The CDR3 DNA sequence: TGTGCCAGCAGTTCAGTCCCCAGTAGCGACATTCAGTACTTC. Translating gives CASSSVPSSDIQYF.

This clonotype was detected many times. The chain employs TRBV12-3 or TRBV12-4 and TRBJ2-5; 7 bases match TRBD1. The CDR3 runs 13 residues. J gave up 4 bases and V 5 bases, and 4 bases lay outside the gene matches. DNA of the CDR3: TGTGCCAGCAGTATGACAGGGCGAGAGACCCAGTACTTC. Translating it yields CASSMTGRETQYF.

The DNA of the CDR3 is TGTGCCAGCAGCCGGCCCGGGCACAATGAGCAGTTCTTC. It yields the protein CASSRPGHNEQFF. The rearrangement joins TRBV12-3 or TRBV12-4 to TRBJ2-1; D is uncertain. CDR3 length: 13 amino acids. Trimming stripped 6 bases from V and 5 bases from J, with 11 bases between.

This clonotype turned up a few times. The V and J genes are TRBV7-9 and TRBJ1-1, with TRBD1 as a possible D gene (5 bases). CDR1 and CDR2 from the germline V gene are SEHNR and FQNEAQ (reference sequence). CDR3 size: 14 residues. Trimming took off 5 bases at V and 2 bases at J, with 12 bases between the two ends. The CDR3 is CASSTGTLNTEAFF. Written as DNA, the CDR3 is TGTGCCAGCAGCACCGGGACCCTCAACACTGAAGCTTTCTTT.

This clonotype was picked up a small number of times. The chain combines TRBV20-1 with TRBJ2-3, with 7 bases fitting TRBD2. This CDR3 contains 12 residues. CDR1 and CDR2 (germline): DFQATT, SNEGSKA (reference sequence). V lost 7 bases and J lost 5; bases outside the gene matches: 6. The CDR3 DNA reads TGCAGTGGCGGGGGAAGGGGAGATACGCAGTATTTT. This codes for CSGGGRGDTQYF.

This clonotype was counted between two and nine times. The chain links TRBV5-1 to TRBJ1-2; 8 bases match TRBD1. The germline CDR1 and CDR2 sequences are SGHRS and YFSETQ. J lost 2 bases, V lost 3 bases, and 9 bases had no gene match. The CDR3 spans 16 residues. CDR3 nucleotide sequence: TGCGCCAGCAGCTCGCTAAAGACAGGGGACAACTATGGCTACACCTTC. Its translation is CASSSLKTGDNYGYTF. Together with reference TRBV5-1 and TRBJ1-2, the CDR3 gives the full variable domain: KAGVTQTPRYLIKTRGQQVTLSCSPISGHRSVSWYQQTPGQGLQFLFEYFSETQRNKGNFPGRFSGRQFSNSRSEMNVSTLELGDSALYLCASSSLKTGDNYGYTFGSGTRLTVV.

This chain links TRBV4-2 with TRBJ2-1; weak D call: TRBD2 (5 bases). This CDR3 has 13 amino acids. Germline V lookup: CDR1 LGHNA, CDR2 YNFKEQ. The V end was cut by 1 base, the J end by 10 bases, with 11 bases between. The CDR3, as DNA: TGTGCCAGCAGCCAAGGAGGGTCCGCGGAGCAGTTCTTC. Amino acids: CASSQGGSAEQFF.